The 23 T cell receptor beta chains below were found in one sample sequenced in a study of long-term antiretroviral therapy in people with HIV. Survey-level resolution applied to immunoSEQ assay v3.0. Measured with immunoSEQ multiplex PCR; TCRdb has only the in-frame clones, and not every one. This table has tens of thousands of clones, around 80% appearing once. The specimen was unsorted PBMCs, collected 0.5 years after starting antiretroviral therapy. The receptors stem from a woman aged 35 to 49 with HIV.

This chain joins TRBV18 and TRBJ2-3; 13 bases map to TRBD2. J was trimmed by 1 base and V by 1 base; bases with no gene match: 2. This CDR3 has 17 residues. The germline CDR1 and CDR2 sequences are KGHSH and LQKENI. The CDR3 sequence is CASSPLGTSGGTDTQYF. CDR3 DNA sequence: TGTGCCAGCTCACCACTAGGGACTAGCGGGGGCACAGATACGCAGTATTTT. The full variable domain, its missing parts supplied by reference TRBV18 and TRBJ2-3, is NAGVMQNPRHLVRRRGQEARLRCSPMKGHSHVYWYRQLPEEGLKFMVYLQKENIIDESGMPKERFSAEFPKEGPSILRIQQVVRGDSAAYFCASSPLGTSGGTDTQYFGPGTRLTVL.

In this sample, this clone turned up a few times. This chain uses TRBV7-2 with TRBJ1-6, with D uncertain. The germline V gene encodes CDR1 SGHTA and CDR2 FQGNSA. This CDR3 is built from 16 residues. The ends were cut back, 1 base at V and 7 bases at J, with 14 bases in the middle. For the CDR3, the DNA is TGTGCCAGCAGCTTAGTAGGGCGGGGTTTCAATTCACCCCTCCACTTT. Translation gives CASSLVGRGFNSPLHF.

This clone was counted a single time. V usage is TRBV18 and J usage is TRBJ2-4; D possibly uses TRBD1 or TRBD2 (7 bases each). The length of the CDR3 is 20 residues. V gave up 6 bases and J gave up 2 bases, with 29 bases separating them. From germline, CDR1 is KGHSH and CDR2 LQKENI. The CDR3 protein is CASSPEAGLTGRGSKNIQYF. In DNA, the CDR3 is TGTGCCAGCTCCCCCGAGGCGGGGCTGACAGGGAGGGGATCCAAAAACATTCAGTACTTC.

The chain recombines TRBV19 with TRBJ1-1, with D possibly being TRBD1 (5 bases). V was shortened by 3 bases and J by 0 bases, with 8 bases between the two germline ends. CDR3 length equals 14 residues. Germline CDR1 LNHDA, CDR2 SQIVND (reference sequence). This chain's CDR3 is CASSITGLNTEAFF. Written as DNA, the CDR3 is TGTGCCAGTAGTATTACAGGTCTGAACACTGAAGCTTTCTTT.

This chain links TRBV29-1 with TRBJ2-7, with 8 bases matching TRBD1. Looked up from germline, CDR1 is SQVTM and CDR2 is ANQGSEA. The CDR3 has 13 amino acids. V was pared by 5 bases and J by 4 bases, with 7 bases of the junction left unmatched. The CDR3 nucleotides read TGCAGCGTTCTTCCACAGGGGGTATACGAGCAGTACTTC. This gives the protein CSVLPQGVYEQYF.

This chain joins TRBV7-9 and TRBJ1-3, with 8 bases aligning to TRBD1. The CDR3 loop spans 17 amino acids. The V and J ends lost 1 base and 0 bases, in that order; junction bases with no gene match: 5. CDR1 SEHNR and CDR2 FQNEAQ come from the germline V gene (reference sequence). The CDR3 here is CASSLGAGGRSGNTIYF. In nucleotides, the CDR3 is TGTGCCAGCAGCTTAGGGGCAGGGGGCCGCTCTGGAAACACCATATATTTT.

This sequence joins TRBV2 and TRBJ2-5; the match to TRBD1 covers 7 bases. CDR3 length equals 13 residues. Per the germline V gene, CDR1 is SNHLY and CDR2 is FYNNEI. With 5 bases clipped from V and 2 bases from J, the junction kept 2 bases outside the gene matches. The CDR3 loop reads CASSWDRQETQYF. The CDR3 DNA reads as TGTGCCAGCAGTTGGGACAGACAAGAGACCCAGTACTTC.

This clone has more than one count but fewer than ten. The rearrangement links TRBV5-6 to TRBJ1-1, with 8 bases fitting TRBD1. This CDR3 spans 15 amino acids. Germline CDR1 SGHDT, CDR2 YYEEEE. V shed 4 bases and J 3 bases; nucleotides not matched to a gene: 8. The CDR3 region is CASSGTGGRYTEAFF. CDR3 bases: TGTGCCAGCAGCGGAACAGGGGGTAGGTACACTGAAGCTTTCTTT.

This clone appeared a few times. This chain joins TRBV5-4 and TRBJ1-5; the D is unclear. This CDR3 region has 16 residues. Germline V lookup: CDR1 SGHNT, CDR2 YYREEE (reference sequence). Trimming stripped 0 bases from V and 1 base from J, with 11 bases between. CDR3 amino acids: CASSLDLGTSNQPQHF. CDR3 bases: TGTGCCAGCAGCTTGGATTTAGGTACAAGCAATCAGCCCCAGCATTTT.

J is TRBJ1-1 and V is TRBV29-1; TRBD1 matches 9 bases. This CDR3 comprises 12 residues. Germline trimming cut 6 bases from V and 11 bases from J; bases unmatched to any gene: 10. The germline V gene encodes CDR1 SQVTM and CDR2 ANQGSEA. CDR3 in DNA: TGCAGCGTGGTCGGGACAGGGCATCGGGCTTTCTTT. Protein: CSVVGTGHRAFF.

This clone is a singleton in its sample. J is TRBJ1-5 and V is TRBV19, with 10 bases matching TRBD1. Germline V gene lookup returns CDR1 LNHDA and CDR2 SQIVND (reference sequence). The CDR3 length is 17 residues. With V trimmed by 4 bases and J by 5 bases, 11 bases remained unmatched. CDR3 in amino acids: CASSKGQGTSRDQPQHF. CDR3 bases: TGTGCCAGTAGTAAGGGACAGGGGACGTCGAGGGATCAGCCCCAGCATTTT.

This clone was found once. The chain combines TRBV25-1 with TRBJ1-2, with D unresolved. The CDR3 extends over 14 amino acids. With 6 bases removed from V and 7 bases from J, the gap between germline ends came to 18 bases. The germline V gene encodes CDR1 MGHDK and CDR2 SYGVNS. In nucleotides, the CDR3 is TGTGCCAGCAGCCCCAGCGAAATAAGCTCTGGCTACACCTTC. Residues: CASSPSEISSGYTF.

The V call is TRBV4-2, the J call TRBJ2-5, with TRBD1 matching over 7 bases. V lost 0 bases, J lost 3 bases, and 4 bases stayed unmatched. The CDR3 sequence is 15 residues long. Germline CDR1 is LGHNA and CDR2 is YNFKEQ. The CDR3 region is CASSQEGTAKETQYF. The DNA of the CDR3 is TGTGCCAGCAGCCAAGAGGGGACAGCCAAAGAGACCCAGTACTTC.

The chain combines TRBV10-3 with TRBJ1-5, with TRBD1 matching over 8 bases. The CDR3 loop spans 18 amino acids. The trim removed 2 bases at V and 7 bases at J, leaving 16 bases unmatched. Germline V gene data show CDR1 as ENHRY and CDR2 as SYGVKD. The CDR3 spells CAISEVPYATGGRQPQHF. The CDR3, as DNA: TGTGCCATCAGTGAGGTCCCCTACGCAACAGGGGGGAGGCAGCCCCAGCATTTT.

The chain has TRBV11-1 and TRBJ2-7; maybe TRBD1 (5 bases). The CDR3 runs to 13 residues. CDR1 SGHAT and CDR2 FQDESV come from the germline V gene (reference sequence). Trimming removed 5 bases at V and 2 bases at J, with 10 bases between. The CDR3 DNA follows: TGTGCCAGCAGCCCCAGGGATGCCTACGAGCAGTACTTC. Translation gives CASSPRDAYEQYF.

Only a few counts were recorded for this clone. The chain carries TRBV7-6 and TRBJ1-4; D not certain. V lost 5 bases to trimming and J lost 5 bases, with 12 bases between them. The germline gives CDR1 SGHVS, CDR2 FNYEAQ. This CDR3 comprises 14 residues. DNA of the CDR3: TGTGCCAGCAGCCTCCGGACGGGGAATGAAAAACTGTTTTTT. Its protein product is CASSLRTGNEKLFF.

V gene TRBV10-3 combines with J gene TRBJ1-3; the D is unclear. The germline V and J ends were trimmed by 4 bases and 0 bases, with 7 bases remaining between them. The V gene's germline CDR1 is ENHRY and CDR2 SYGVKD. The CDR3 length is 14 residues. The CDR3 sequence: CAISVGVSGNTIYF. CDR3 bases: TGTGCCATCAGTGTCGGAGTCTCTGGAAACACCATATATTTT.

The J gene is TRBJ1-1, the V gene TRBV6-4; weak D call: TRBD1 (5 bases). This CDR3 has 11 residues. The V end was cut by 6 bases, the J end by 5 bases, with 7 bases between. The germline CDR1 and CDR2 sequences are MRHNA and SNTAGT. CDR3: CASRKGTEAFF. The CDR3 coding sequence is TGTGCCAGCAGGAAGGGGACTGAAGCTTTCTTT.

This rearrangement joins TRBV18 to TRBJ1-3; the match to TRBD1 covers 10 bases. CDR3 length: 17 amino acids. Trimming at V came to 3 bases and at J to 2 bases, leaving 7 bases not matched to a gene. The germline V gene encodes CDR1 KGHSH and CDR2 LQKENI. CDR3 protein: CASSPRGQGLPGNTIYF. The DNA of the CDR3 is TGTGCCAGCTCACCGCGGGGACAGGGGCTACCTGGAAACACCATATATTTT.

V is TRBV19 and J is TRBJ1-5, with D tentatively TRBD1 (6 bases). The CDR3 has 14 residues. From germline, CDR1 is LNHDA and CDR2 SQIVND (reference sequence). The V and J ends lost 3 bases and 4 bases respectively, with 10 bases between them. CDR3 coding DNA: TGTGCCAGTAGTATGTTGACAGGAAATCAGCCCCAGCATTTT. Protein product: CASSMLTGNQPQHF.

This chain joins TRBV9 and TRBJ2-5; D is unclear. Trimming stripped 2 bases from V and 4 bases from J, with 9 bases between. The CDR3 length is 13 residues. Germline lookup yields CDR1 SGDLS and CDR2 YYNGEE. The CDR3 reads CASSVATGETQYF. CDR3 sequence (DNA): TGTGCCAGCAGCGTCGCAACCGGAGAGACCCAGTACTTC.

The table lists this clone with a few counts. V and J are TRBV6-4 and TRBJ1-6, with 10 nucleotides matching TRBD1. Germline V gives CDR1 MRHNA, CDR2 SNTAGT. J gave up 8 bases and V 8 bases, and 6 bases lay outside the gene matches. The CDR3 runs 14 residues. The DNA for the CDR3 is TGTGCCAGCGGGAGGACAGGGGGAGATTCACCCCTCCACTTT. This translates into CASGRTGGDSPLHF.

V and J are TRBV2 and TRBJ2-1; D remains unclear. In germline, CDR1 is SNHLY, CDR2 FYNNEI. The length of the CDR3 is 11 residues. Trimming removed 8 bases at V and 4 bases at J, with 6 bases between. The CDR3, as DNA: TGTGCCAGCGCGAAATACAATGAGCAGTTCTTC. Translated, it gives CASAKYNEQFF.